Listed below are T cell receptor beta chains from one sample, sequenced in a study of cytomegalovirus exposure and HLA in healthy donors. Sequenced by immunoSEQ multiplex PCR; TCRdb stores in-frame clones only, minus some. The data contain 80,000 to 95,000 clones, 90% to 97% of them seen just once; the ten biggest clones take up about 1.3%. Sequenced sample: PBMCs. These receptors were obtained from a woman aged 18 to 35 in good health and CMV-seronegative. Each CDR3 is given with its conserved first and last residue. Fields, in order: clone size, D gene, V gene, J gene, CDR3 length, CDR3 protein, CDR3 DNA. A D gene is named only where the DNA matches it firmly. Only some rows state a clone size, as once, few, many or a class for expanded clones.

clone size: NA
D gene: NA
V gene: TRBV6-1
J gene: TRBJ1-4
CDR3 length: 14
CDR3 protein: CASKSLGGGEKLFF
CDR3 DNA: TGTGCCAGCAAGAGCCTGGGGGGGGGTGAAAAACTGTTTTTT

clone size: once
D gene: NA
V gene: TRBV5-1
J gene: TRBJ1-1
CDR3 length: 13
CDR3 protein: CASSYDRRTEAFF
CDR3 DNA: TGCGCCAGCAGCTACGACAGGCGCACTGAAGCTTTCTTT

clone size: NA
D gene: NA
V gene: TRBV10-3
J gene: TRBJ2-7
CDR3 length: 14
CDR3 protein: CAITPGGTAYEQYF
CDR3 DNA: TGTGCCATCACCCCAGGCGGGACCGCCTACGAGCAGTACTTC

clone size: NA
D gene: NA
V gene: TRBV6-5
J gene: TRBJ2-7
CDR3 length: 14
CDR3 protein: CASTEDRSGYEQYF
CDR3 DNA: TGTGCCAGCACCGAGGACAGATCGGGGTACGAGCAGTACTTC

clone size: NA
D gene: TRBD2
V gene: TRBV7-2
J gene: TRBJ2-1
CDR3 length: 13
CDR3 protein: CASSLRGLDEQFF
CDR3 DNA: TGTGCCAGCAGCTTACGTGGACTAGATGAGCAGTTCTTC

clone size: NA
D gene: NA
V gene: TRBV6-1
J gene: TRBJ2-1
CDR3 length: 15
CDR3 protein: CASSKGGVPYNEQFF
CDR3 DNA: TGTGCCAGCAGTAAAGGAGGTGTCCCCTACAATGAGCAGTTCTTC

clone size: once
D gene: NA
V gene: TRBV13
J gene: TRBJ2-1
CDR3 length: 14
CDR3 protein: CASSLGTSGNEQFF
CDR3 DNA: TGTGCCAGCAGCTTAGGGACTAGTGGCAATGAGCAGTTCTTC

clone size: NA
D gene: NA
V gene: TRBV6-5
J gene: TRBJ1-2
CDR3 length: 13
CDR3 protein: CASSAMAPEGYTF
CDR3 DNA: TGTGCCAGCAGCGCCATGGCCCCGGAGGGCTACACCTTC

clone size: once
D gene: NA
V gene: TRBV19
J gene: TRBJ1-5
CDR3 length: 17
CDR3 protein: CASSIGESLISNQPQHF
CDR3 DNA: TGTGCCAGTAGTATAGGAGAAAGCTTAATCAGCAATCAGCCCCAGCATTTT

clone size: NA
D gene: TRBD2
V gene: TRBV13
J gene: TRBJ2-3
CDR3 length: 15
CDR3 protein: CASSSRTSWSDTQYF
CDR3 DNA: TGTGCCAGCAGCTCGAGGACTAGTTGGTCAGATACGCAGTATTTT

clone size: NA
D gene: NA
V gene: TRBV7-6
J gene: TRBJ1-4
CDR3 length: 18
CDR3 protein: CASSSGYLQTATNEKLFF
CDR3 DNA: TGTGCCAGCAGCTCTGGTTATTTACAGACCGCAACTAATGAAAAACTGTTTTTT

clone size: NA
D gene: NA
V gene: TRBV11-2
J gene: TRBJ1-1
CDR3 length: 15
CDR3 protein: CASSSLRGMNTEAFF
CDR3 DNA: TGTGCCAGCAGCTCGCTTCGGGGGATGAACACTGAAGCTTTCTTT

clone size: NA
D gene: NA
V gene: TRBV20-1
J gene: TRBJ2-1
CDR3 length: 11
CDR3 protein: CSALAGNEQFF
CDR3 DNA: TGCAGTGCCCTAGCCGGGAATGAGCAGTTCTTC

clone size: NA
D gene: TRBD1
V gene: TRBV14
J gene: TRBJ1-1
CDR3 length: 15
CDR3 protein: CASSIYRGMNTEAFF
CDR3 DNA: TGTGCCAGCAGCATATACAGGGGGATGAACACTGAAGCTTTCTTT

clone size: NA
D gene: TRBD2
V gene: TRBV2
J gene: TRBJ2-1
CDR3 length: 17
CDR3 protein: CASSEDHSGRAGNEQFF
CDR3 DNA: TGTGCCAGCAGTGAAGATCATAGCGGGAGGGCGGGGAATGAGCAGTTCTTC

clone size: NA
D gene: NA
V gene: TRBV7-9
J gene: TRBJ1-1
CDR3 length: 17
CDR3 protein: CASSPRGQPIMNTEAFF
CDR3 DNA: TGTGCCAGCAGCCCAAGAGGCCAGCCGATCATGAACACTGAAGCTTTCTTT

clone size: NA
D gene: TRBD1
V gene: TRBV10-1
J gene: TRBJ1-4
CDR3 length: 16
CDR3 protein: CASSESGQGVYEKLFF
CDR3 DNA: TGCGCCAGCAGTGAGTCCGGACAGGGAGTCTATGAAAAACTGTTTTTT

clone size: NA
D gene: TRBD2
V gene: TRBV7-9
J gene: TRBJ2-2
CDR3 length: 18
CDR3 protein: CASSLGRLAGENTGELFF
CDR3 DNA: TGTGCCAGCAGCTTAGGGCGACTAGCGGGAGAGAACACCGGGGAGCTGTTTTTT

clone size: NA
D gene: TRBD2
V gene: TRBV27
J gene: TRBJ2-5
CDR3 length: 15
CDR3 protein: CASSFSSGNQETQYF
CDR3 DNA: TGTGCCAGCAGTTTCTCTAGCGGGAACCAAGAGACCCAGTACTTC

clone size: NA
D gene: NA
V gene: TRBV4-1
J gene: TRBJ1-4
CDR3 length: 11
CDR3 protein: CASSQEALLFF
CDR3 DNA: TGCGCCAGCAGCCAAGAGGCCTTACTGTTTTTT

clone size: NA
D gene: NA
V gene: TRBV5-1
J gene: TRBJ2-2
CDR3 length: 15
CDR3 protein: CASSPGQGGTGELFF
CDR3 DNA: TGCGCCAGCAGCCCTGGACAGGGAGGGACCGGGGAGCTGTTTTTT

clone size: NA
D gene: NA
V gene: TRBV4-1
J gene: TRBJ2-3
CDR3 length: 14
CDR3 protein: CASSHPPSTDTQYF
CDR3 DNA: TGCGCCAGCAGCCACCCCCCTAGCACAGATACGCAGTATTTT

clone size: NA
D gene: NA
V gene: TRBV4-1
J gene: TRBJ2-7
CDR3 length: 14
CDR3 protein: CASSQDPGINEQYF
CDR3 DNA: TGCGCCAGCAGCCAAGATCCGGGGATCAACGAGCAGTACTTC

clone size: NA
D gene: NA
V gene: TRBV5-1
J gene: TRBJ1-1
CDR3 length: 14
CDR3 protein: CASSLAFGDTEAFF
CDR3 DNA: TGCGCCAGCAGCTTGGCGTTCGGGGACACTGAAGCTTTCTTT

clone size: NA
D gene: NA
V gene: TRBV6-5
J gene: TRBJ2-3
CDR3 length: 13
CDR3 protein: CASSYFSGDTQYF
CDR3 DNA: TGTGCCAGCAGTTACTTTTCAGGGGATACGCAGTATTTT

clone size: NA
D gene: NA
V gene: TRBV9
J gene: TRBJ2-3
CDR3 length: 13
CDR3 protein: CASSGGGADTQYF
CDR3 DNA: TGTGCCAGCAGCGGGGGAGGTGCAGATACGCAGTATTTT

clone size: NA
D gene: NA
V gene: TRBV18
J gene: TRBJ1-1
CDR3 length: 14
CDR3 protein: CASSPGREVTEAFF
CDR3 DNA: TGTGCCAGCTCACCCGGCAGGGAGGTCACTGAAGCTTTCTTT

clone size: NA
D gene: TRBD1
V gene: TRBV11-2
J gene: TRBJ2-6
CDR3 length: 19
CDR3 protein: CASSLVPGQGPTGANVLTF
CDR3 DNA: TGTGCCAGCAGCTTAGTCCCGGGACAGGGACCCACTGGGGCCAACGTCCTGACTTTC

clone size: NA
D gene: TRBD2
V gene: TRBV10-1
J gene: TRBJ2-5
CDR3 length: 17
CDR3 protein: CASSPSGRVLYQETQYF
CDR3 DNA: TGCGCCAGCAGCCCTAGCGGGAGAGTTTTGTACCAAGAGACCCAGTACTTC

clone size: NA
D gene: TRBD1
V gene: TRBV25-1
J gene: TRBJ1-3
CDR3 length: 17
CDR3 protein: CASTGTGFSNSGNTIYF
CDR3 DNA: TGTGCCAGCACGGGGACAGGTTTTTCAAACTCTGGAAACACCATATATTTT

clone size: NA
D gene: NA
V gene: TRBV18
J gene: TRBJ1-5
CDR3 length: 18
CDR3 protein: CASSPQLGRQYSNQPQHF
CDR3 DNA: TGTGCCAGCTCGCCACAACTAGGCAGGCAGTATAGCAATCAGCCCCAGCATTTT

clone size: NA
D gene: TRBD2
V gene: TRBV2
J gene: TRBJ2-5
CDR3 length: 15
CDR3 protein: CASSGLGLAGETQYF
CDR3 DNA: TGTGCCAGCAGTGGACTTGGACTAGCGGGAGAGACCCAGTACTTC

clone size: NA
D gene: TRBD2
V gene: TRBV12-5
J gene: TRBJ2-1
CDR3 length: 15
CDR3 protein: CASGLEAGGGVGQFF
CDR3 DNA: TGTGCTAGTGGTTTGGAAGCGGGGGGGGGAGTTGGGCAGTTCTTC

clone size: NA
D gene: NA
V gene: TRBV19
J gene: TRBJ2-7
CDR3 length: 14
CDR3 protein: CASSIPGPRGEQYF
CDR3 DNA: TGTGCCAGTAGTATTCCCGGGCCGAGGGGGGAGCAGTACTTC

clone size: NA
D gene: TRBD1
V gene: TRBV7-6
J gene: TRBJ2-7
CDR3 length: 17
CDR3 protein: CASSLVAQQGLTYEQYF
CDR3 DNA: TGTGCCAGCAGCTTAGTTGCCCAACAGGGGCTGACTTACGAGCAGTACTTC

clone size: once
D gene: TRBD2
V gene: TRBV9
J gene: TRBJ2-1
CDR3 length: 15
CDR3 protein: CASSVLTSGIDEQFF
CDR3 DNA: TGTGCCAGCAGCGTACTTACTAGCGGGATTGATGAGCAGTTCTTC

clone size: NA
D gene: TRBD1
V gene: TRBV5-6
J gene: TRBJ1-4
CDR3 length: 17
CDR3 protein: CASSLPGQGSYLEKLFF
CDR3 DNA: TGTGCCAGCAGCTTGCCGGGACAGGGAAGTTACTTGGAAAAACTGTTTTTT

clone size: NA
D gene: NA
V gene: TRBV19
J gene: TRBJ1-6
CDR3 length: 13
CDR3 protein: CASSIYSYSPLHF
CDR3 DNA: TGTGCCAGTAGTATATACAGCTATTCACCCCTCCACTTT

clone size: NA
D gene: TRBD2
V gene: TRBV2
J gene: TRBJ2-1
CDR3 length: 17
CDR3 protein: CASREWGMGLAGVEQFF
CDR3 DNA: TGTGCCAGCAGGGAGTGGGGCATGGGACTAGCGGGAGTTGAGCAGTTCTTC

clone size: NA
D gene: TRBD2
V gene: TRBV9
J gene: TRBJ2-3
CDR3 length: 18
CDR3 protein: CASSADPGTSGRTDTQYF
CDR3 DNA: TGTGCCAGCAGCGCGGACCCCGGGACTAGCGGACGCACAGATACGCAGTATTTT

clone size: NA
D gene: TRBD1
V gene: TRBV7-9
J gene: TRBJ1-5
CDR3 length: 14
CDR3 protein: CASSPGQANQPQHF
CDR3 DNA: TGTGCCAGCAGCCCAGGACAGGCTAATCAGCCCCAGCATTTT

clone size: NA
D gene: TRBD1
V gene: TRBV18
J gene: TRBJ2-1
CDR3 length: 15
CDR3 protein: CASSRTGTGGHEQFF
CDR3 DNA: TGTGCCAGCTCACGCACCGGGACAGGGGGGCATGAGCAGTTCTTC

clone size: NA
D gene: TRBD1
V gene: TRBV19
J gene: TRBJ1-5
CDR3 length: 17
CDR3 protein: CASSMRGTGGDQQPQHF
CDR3 DNA: TGTGCCAGTAGTATGAGAGGGACAGGGGGCGATCAGCAGCCCCAGCATTTT

clone size: NA
D gene: TRBD1
V gene: TRBV5-1
J gene: TRBJ1-5
CDR3 length: 14
CDR3 protein: CASSSGTGGQPQHF
CDR3 DNA: TGCGCCAGCAGCAGCGGGACAGGGGGACAGCCCCAGCATTTT

clone size: NA
D gene: TRBD1
V gene: TRBV7-9
J gene: TRBJ1-5
CDR3 length: 19
CDR3 protein: CASSLSLGVPGQGNQPQHF
CDR3 DNA: TGTGCCAGCAGCTTATCCTTAGGGGTGCCGGGACAGGGGAATCAGCCCCAGCATTTT

clone size: NA
D gene: TRBD1
V gene: TRBV5-1
J gene: TRBJ1-1
CDR3 length: 14
CDR3 protein: CASSLDQGATEAFF
CDR3 DNA: TGCGCCAGCAGCTTGGATCAGGGGGCCACTGAAGCTTTCTTT

clone size: once
D gene: NA
V gene: TRBV30
J gene: TRBJ2-4
CDR3 length: 16
CDR3 protein: CAWSVNPGPAKNIQYF
CDR3 DNA: TGTGCCTGGAGTGTAAACCCAGGGCCAGCCAAAAACATTCAGTACTTC

clone size: NA
D gene: NA
V gene: TRBV19
J gene: TRBJ1-6
CDR3 length: 14
CDR3 protein: CASDTGFVNSPLHF
CDR3 DNA: TGTGCCAGTGATACCGGGTTCGTTAATTCACCCCTCCACTTT